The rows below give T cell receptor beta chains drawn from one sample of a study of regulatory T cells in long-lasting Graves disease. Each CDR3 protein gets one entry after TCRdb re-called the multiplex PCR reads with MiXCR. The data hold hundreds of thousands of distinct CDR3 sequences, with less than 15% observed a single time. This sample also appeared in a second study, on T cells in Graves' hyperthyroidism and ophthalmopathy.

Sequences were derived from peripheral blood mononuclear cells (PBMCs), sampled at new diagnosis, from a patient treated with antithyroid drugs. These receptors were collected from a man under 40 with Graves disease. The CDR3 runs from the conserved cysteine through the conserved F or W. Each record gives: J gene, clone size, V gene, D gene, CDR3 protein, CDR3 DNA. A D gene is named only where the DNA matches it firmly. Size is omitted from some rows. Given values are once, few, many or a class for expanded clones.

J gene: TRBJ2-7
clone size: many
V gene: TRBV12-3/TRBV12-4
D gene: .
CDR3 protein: CASSLMGLGKYEQYF
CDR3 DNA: TGTGCCAGCAGTTTAATGGGACTGGGAAAGTACGAGCAGTACTTC

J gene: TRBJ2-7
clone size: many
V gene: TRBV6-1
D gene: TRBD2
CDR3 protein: CASSGTSGFYEQYF
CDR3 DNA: TGTGCCAGCAGTGGGACTAGCGGCTTCTACGAGCAGTACTTC

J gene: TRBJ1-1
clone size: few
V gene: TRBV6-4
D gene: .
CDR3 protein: CASSPERVNTEAFF
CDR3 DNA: TGTGCCAGCAGTCCTGAGAGGGTGAACACTGAAGCTTTCTTT

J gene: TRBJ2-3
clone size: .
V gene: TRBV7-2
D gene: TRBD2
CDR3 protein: CASSPQLAARTDTQYF
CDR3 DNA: TGTGCCAGCAGCCCCCAACTAGCGGCCCGCACAGATACGCAGTATTTT

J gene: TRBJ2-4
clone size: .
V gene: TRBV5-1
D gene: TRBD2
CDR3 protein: CASSLGGLGLENIQYF
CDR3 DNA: TGCGCCAGCAGCTTGGGCGGACTGGGACTAGAAAACATTCAGTACTTC

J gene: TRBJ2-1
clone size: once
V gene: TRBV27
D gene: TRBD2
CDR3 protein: CASSFGGNNEQLF
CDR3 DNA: TGTGCCAGCAGCTTCGGGGGGAACAATGAGCAGCTCTTC

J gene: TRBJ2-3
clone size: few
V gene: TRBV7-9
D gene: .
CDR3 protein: CASSLTLGGIDTQYF
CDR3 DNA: TGTGCCAGCAGCTTAACGCTCGGGGGCATAGATACGCAGTATTTT

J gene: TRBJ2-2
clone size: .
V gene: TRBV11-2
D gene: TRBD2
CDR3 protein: CASSLTSGEANTGELFF
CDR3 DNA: TGTGCCAGCAGCTTGACTAGCGGAGAGGCGAACACCGGGGAGCTGTTTTTT

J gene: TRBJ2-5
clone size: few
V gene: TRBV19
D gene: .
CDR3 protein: CASSPSPNWETQYF
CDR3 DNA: TGTGCCAGTAGTCCCTCCCCCAATTGGGAGACCCAGTACTTC

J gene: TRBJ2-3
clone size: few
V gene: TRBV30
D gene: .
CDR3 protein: CAWSLNPVDTQYF
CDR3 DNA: TGTGCCTGGAGTCTTAATCCGGTAGATACGCAGTATTTT

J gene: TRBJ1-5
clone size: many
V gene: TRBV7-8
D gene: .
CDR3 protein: CASSSGVGGNQPQHF
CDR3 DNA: TGTGCCAGCAGCTCAGGGGTAGGGGGCAATCAGCCCCAGCATTTT

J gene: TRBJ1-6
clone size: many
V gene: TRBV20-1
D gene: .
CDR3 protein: CSARARGSNNSPLHF
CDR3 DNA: TGCAGTGCTAGAGCAAGGGGCAGTAATAATTCACCCCTCCACTTT

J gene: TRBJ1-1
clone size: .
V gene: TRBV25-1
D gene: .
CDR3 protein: CASSEHSHTEAFF
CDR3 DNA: TGTGCCAGCAGTGAGCACAGTCACACTGAAGCTTTCTTT

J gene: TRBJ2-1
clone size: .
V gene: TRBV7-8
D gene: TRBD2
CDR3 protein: CASSDPSASGGLRFF
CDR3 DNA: TGTGCCAGCAGCGATCCCTCCGCTAGCGGAGGGCTGAGGTTCTTC

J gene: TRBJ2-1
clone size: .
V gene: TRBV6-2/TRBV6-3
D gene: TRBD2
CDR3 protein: CASHGTSGSHNEQFF
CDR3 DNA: TGTGCCAGCCACGGGACTAGCGGGAGCCACAATGAGCAGTTCTTC

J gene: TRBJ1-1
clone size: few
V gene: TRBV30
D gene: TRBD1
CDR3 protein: CAWSSPQGGWYTEAFF
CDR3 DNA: TGTGCCTGGAGTAGTCCCCAGGGGGGGTGGTACACTGAAGCTTTCTTT

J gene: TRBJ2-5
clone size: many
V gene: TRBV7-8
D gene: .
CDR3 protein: CASSFNLALRETQYF
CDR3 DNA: TGTGCCAGCAGCTTCAACCTAGCGTTGAGAGAGACCCAGTACTTC

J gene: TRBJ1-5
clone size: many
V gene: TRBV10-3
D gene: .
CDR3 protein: CAISESLGGSNQPQHF
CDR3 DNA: TGTGCCATCAGTGAGTCGTTAGGGGGTAGCAATCAGCCCCAGCATTTT

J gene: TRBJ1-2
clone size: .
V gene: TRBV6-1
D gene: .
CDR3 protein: CASSDIEGYTF
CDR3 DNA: TGTGCCAGCTCGGACATCGAAGGCTACACCTTC

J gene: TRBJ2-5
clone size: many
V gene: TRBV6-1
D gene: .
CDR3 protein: CASAVFGRGGETQYF
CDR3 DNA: TGTGCCAGCGCTGTCTTTGGCAGGGGAGGGGAGACCCAGTACTTC

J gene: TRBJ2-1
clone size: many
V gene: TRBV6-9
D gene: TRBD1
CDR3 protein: CASSYFNRDSRNEQFF
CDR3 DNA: TGTGCCAGCAGTTACTTTAACCGGGACAGTAGGAATGAGCAGTTCTTC

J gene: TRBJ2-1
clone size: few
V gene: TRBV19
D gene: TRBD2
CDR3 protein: CASSIYRGRGDYNEQFF
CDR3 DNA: TGTGCCAGTAGTATTTACCGCGGGAGGGGGGACTACAATGAGCAGTTCTTC

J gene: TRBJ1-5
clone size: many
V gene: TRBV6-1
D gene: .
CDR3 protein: CASISPGRRAGGFANQPQHF
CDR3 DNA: TGTGCCAGCATATCTCCGGGCCGTCGGGCGGGGGGGTTCGCAAATCAGCCCCAGCATTTT

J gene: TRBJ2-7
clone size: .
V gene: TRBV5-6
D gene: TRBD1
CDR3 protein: CASSLVKGAPYEQYF
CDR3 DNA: TGTGCCAGCAGCCTGGTCAAGGGGGCTCCCTACGAGCAGTACTTC

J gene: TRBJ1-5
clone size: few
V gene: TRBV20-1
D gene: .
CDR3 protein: CSASISGHGSQPQHF
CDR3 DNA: TGCAGTGCTAGTATTAGCGGACATGGAAGTCAGCCCCAGCATTTT

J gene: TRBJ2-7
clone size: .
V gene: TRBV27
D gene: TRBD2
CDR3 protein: CASSLSLSGGYEQYF
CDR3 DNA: TGTGCCAGCAGTTTATCCCTTTCGGGGGGATACGAGCAGTACTTC

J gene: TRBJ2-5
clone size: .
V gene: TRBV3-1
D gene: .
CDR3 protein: CASSQDRGLKTQYF
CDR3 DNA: TGTGCCAGCAGCCAAGATAGAGGGTTGAAGACCCAGTACTTC

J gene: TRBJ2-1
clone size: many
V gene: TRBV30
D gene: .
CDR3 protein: CAWSADLRQFF
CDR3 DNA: TGTGCCTGGAGTGCAGATCTTCGACAGTTCTTC